The following is a T cell receptor beta chain sequence with its context. These data come from a study of blood T cell repertoires in COVID-19. Study processing details: Estimated nucleated cell counts came from reference gene primer amplification. Clones were read by immunoSEQ multiplex PCR, and TCRdb kept only the in-frame ones, dropping some. For V, J and clone size, that table is used; D and trimming come from the DNA. Altogether 410,000 or so clones are present, just over 85% being singletons, with the ten largest covering approximately 1.5%. Germline V gene sequence: CDR1 SGHDN, CDR2 FVKESK. Trimming took 4 bases from V and 1 from J; bases not matched to a gene: 11. CDR3 length: 18 amino acids.

Sequenced input: peripheral blood. The chain couples TRBV14 to TRBJ1-3, with 9 nucleotides matching TRBD1. The clonotype was recovered from a woman in her thirties with active or convalescent COVID-19. The DNA of the CDR3 is TGTGCCAGCAGCCCCCTCCGGGACAGGGTCCCATCTGGAAACACCATATATTTT. Its protein is CASSPLRDRVPSGNTIYF.